This record concerns one T cell receptor beta chain sequence. MiXCR, run by TCRdb on the RT-PCR reads, gives a single entry per CDR3 protein. Here the sample spans hundreds of thousands of distinct CDR3 sequences, approximately 15% being singletons. This CDR3 comprises 15 residues. The germline V gene encodes CDR1 LGHDT and CDR2 YNNKEL (reference sequence). V lost 0 bases and J 0 bases, leaving 8 bases between the germline ends. The sequenced sample was memory CD4+ T cells from blood. The receptor was derived from a female donor in good health, serving as a healthy control. V is TRBV3-1 and J is TRBJ1-1; D remains unclear. CDR3 coding DNA: TGTGCCAGCAGCCAAGATGGCCCGATGAACACTGAAGCTTTCTTT. Translated: CASSQDGPMNTEAFF.